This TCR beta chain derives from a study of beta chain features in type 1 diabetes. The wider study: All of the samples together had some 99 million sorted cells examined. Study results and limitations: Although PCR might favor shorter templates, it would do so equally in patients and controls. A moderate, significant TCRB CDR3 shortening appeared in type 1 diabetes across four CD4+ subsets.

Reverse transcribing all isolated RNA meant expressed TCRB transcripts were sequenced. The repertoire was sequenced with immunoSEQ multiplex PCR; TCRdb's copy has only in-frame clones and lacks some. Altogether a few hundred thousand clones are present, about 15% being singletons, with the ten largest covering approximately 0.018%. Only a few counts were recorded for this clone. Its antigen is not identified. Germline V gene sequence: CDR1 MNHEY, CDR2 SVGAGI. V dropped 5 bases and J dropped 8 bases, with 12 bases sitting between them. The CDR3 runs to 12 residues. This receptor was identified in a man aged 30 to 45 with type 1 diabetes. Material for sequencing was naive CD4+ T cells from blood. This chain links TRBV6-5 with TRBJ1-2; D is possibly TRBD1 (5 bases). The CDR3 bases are TGTGCCAGCAGTGAGGGGAGGGACGGCTACACCTTC. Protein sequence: CASSEGRDGYTF.